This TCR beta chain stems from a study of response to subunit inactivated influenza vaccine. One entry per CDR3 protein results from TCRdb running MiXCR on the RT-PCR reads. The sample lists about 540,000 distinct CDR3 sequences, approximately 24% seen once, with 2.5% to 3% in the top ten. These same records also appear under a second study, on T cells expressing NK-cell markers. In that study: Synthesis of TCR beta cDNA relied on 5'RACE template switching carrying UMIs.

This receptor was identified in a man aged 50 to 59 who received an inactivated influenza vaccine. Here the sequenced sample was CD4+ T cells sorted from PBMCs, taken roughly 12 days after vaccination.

CDR3: CSATGQGTYEQYF. For the CDR3, the DNA is TGCAGTGCGACCGGACAGGGAACCTACGAGCAGTACTTC. This chain uses TRBV20-1 with TRBJ2-7; 8 nucleotides agree with TRBD1. V shed 6 bases and J 2 bases; nucleotides not matched to a gene: 6. This CDR3 has 13 amino acids. Germline V gene sequence: CDR1 DFQATT, CDR2 SNEGSKA (reference sequence).